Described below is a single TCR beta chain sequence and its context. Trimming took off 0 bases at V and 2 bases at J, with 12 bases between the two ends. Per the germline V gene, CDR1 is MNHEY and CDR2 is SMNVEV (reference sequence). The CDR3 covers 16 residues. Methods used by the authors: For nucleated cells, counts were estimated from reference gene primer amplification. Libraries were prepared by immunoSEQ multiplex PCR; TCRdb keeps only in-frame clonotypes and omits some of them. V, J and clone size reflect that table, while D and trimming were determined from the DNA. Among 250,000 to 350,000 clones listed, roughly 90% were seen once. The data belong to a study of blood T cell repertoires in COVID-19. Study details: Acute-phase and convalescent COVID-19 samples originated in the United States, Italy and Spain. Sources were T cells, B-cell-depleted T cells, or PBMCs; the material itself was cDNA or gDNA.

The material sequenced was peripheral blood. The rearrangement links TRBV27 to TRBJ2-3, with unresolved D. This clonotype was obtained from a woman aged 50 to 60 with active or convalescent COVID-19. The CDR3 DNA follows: TGTGCCAGCAGTTTATCGTCTAAAAGATCCACAGATACGCAGTATTTT. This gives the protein CASSLSSKRSTDTQYF.